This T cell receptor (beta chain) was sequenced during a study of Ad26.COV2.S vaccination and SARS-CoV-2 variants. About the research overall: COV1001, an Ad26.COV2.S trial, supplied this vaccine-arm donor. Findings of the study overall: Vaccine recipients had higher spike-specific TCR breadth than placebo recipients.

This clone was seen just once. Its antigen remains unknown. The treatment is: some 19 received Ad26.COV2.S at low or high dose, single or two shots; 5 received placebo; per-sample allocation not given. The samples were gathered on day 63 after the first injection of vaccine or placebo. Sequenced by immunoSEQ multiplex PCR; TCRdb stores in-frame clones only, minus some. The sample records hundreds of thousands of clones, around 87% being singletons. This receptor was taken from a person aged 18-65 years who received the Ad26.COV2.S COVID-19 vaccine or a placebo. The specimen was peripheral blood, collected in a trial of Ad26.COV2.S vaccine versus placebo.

The CDR3 bases are TGTGCCTGGATCGACAGGGGTTATGGCTACACCTTC. As protein: CAWIDRGYGYTF. The chain has TRBV30 and TRBJ1-2; TRBD1 aligns across 8 bases. This CDR3 region has 12 residues. Trimming cost V 4 bases and J 5 bases; bases outside gene matches: 3. Looked up from germline, CDR1 is GTSNPN and CDR2 is SVGIG (reference sequence). Full variable domain (outside the CDR3, taken from reference TRBV30 and TRBJ1-2): SQTIHQWPATLVQPVGSPLSLECTVEGTSNPNLYWYRQAAGRGLQLLFYSVGIGQISSEVPQNLSASRPQDRQFILSSKKLLLSDSGFYLCAWIDRGYGYTFGSGTRLTVV.